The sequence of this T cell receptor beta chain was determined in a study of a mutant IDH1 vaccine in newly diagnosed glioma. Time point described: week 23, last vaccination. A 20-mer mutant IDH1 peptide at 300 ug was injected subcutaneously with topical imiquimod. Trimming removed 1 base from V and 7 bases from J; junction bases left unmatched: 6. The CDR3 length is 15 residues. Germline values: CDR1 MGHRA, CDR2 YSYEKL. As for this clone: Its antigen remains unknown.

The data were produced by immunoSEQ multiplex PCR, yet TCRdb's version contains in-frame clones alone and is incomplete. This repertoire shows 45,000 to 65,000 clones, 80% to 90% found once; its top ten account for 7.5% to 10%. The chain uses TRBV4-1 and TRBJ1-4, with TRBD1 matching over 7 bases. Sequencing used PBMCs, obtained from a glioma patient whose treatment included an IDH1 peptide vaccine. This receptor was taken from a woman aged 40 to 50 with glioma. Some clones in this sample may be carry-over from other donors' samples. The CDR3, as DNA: TGCGCCAGCAGCCAAGGATCGGCAGGGGGTGAAAAACTGTTTTTT. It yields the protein CASSQGSAGGEKLFF.